A single sample is the source of the 22 T cell receptor beta chains below, sequenced in a study of identical twins. TCRdb fed the 5' RACE reads into MiXCR, producing one record per CDR3 protein. This table holds around 1.7 million distinct CDR3 sequences, less than 35% found once. The specimen sequenced was cord blood. The receptors shown here come from a newborn girl in good health.

The chain links TRBV6-6 to TRBJ2-2; weak D call: TRBD1 (6 bases). V lost 10 bases and J 8 bases, leaving 20 bases between the germline ends. CDR3 length equals 14 residues. The germline V gene encodes CDR1 MNHNY and CDR2 SVGAGI (reference sequence). Here the CDR3 DNA reads TGTGCCACCTCTCCCAGGGACACACGGGGGGAGCTGTTTTTT. Residues: CATSPRDTRGELFF.

This chain uses TRBV25-1 with TRBJ1-4; perhaps TRBD1 as D (6 bases). CDR1 and CDR2 from the germline V gene are MGHDK and SYGVNS. The length of the CDR3 is 15 residues. The V gene lost 3 bases and the J gene lost 7 bases, with 15 bases spanning the gap. CDR3 in DNA: TGTGCCAGCAGTGAGGGCCGGGGGGGCAGTGAAAAACTGTTTTTT. Amino acids: CASSEGRGGSEKLFF.

This clonotype was counted a few times. The rearrangement joins TRBV12-3 or TRBV12-4 to TRBJ2-3; D is uncertain. V shed 3 bases and J shed 0 bases, with 16 bases lying between them. The CDR3 is 17 residues long. CDR3 residues: CASSFPYGPYSTDTQYF. CDR3 in DNA: TGTGCCAGCAGTTTTCCGTACGGGCCCTATAGCACAGATACGCAGTATTTT.

As to this clonotype: One junction end does not reproduce the germline sequence, and a read error may be involved. This chain uses TRBV29-1 with TRBJ1-2; maybe TRBD1 (5 bases). The germline V gene encodes CDR1 SQVTM and CDR2 ANQGSEA. The CDR3 is 13 residues long. This CDR3 is CSASGTDFYGYAF. For the CDR3, the DNA is TGCAGCGCCTCCGGGACGGACTTTTATGGCTACGCCTTC.

The V gene is TRBV7-2, the J gene TRBJ2-1; D is possibly TRBD1 (6 bases). This CDR3 comprises 15 residues. Trimming stripped 1 base from V and 6 bases from J, with 13 bases between. Germline V gene sequence: CDR1 SGHTA, CDR2 FQGNSA. The CDR3 region is CASSLGGPSVNEQFF. The CDR3 nucleotides are TGTGCCAGCAGCTTAGGGGGGCCGAGCGTCAATGAGCAGTTCTTC.

This clonotype was seen only a few times. The V gene is TRBV24-1, the J gene TRBJ1-1; the match to TRBD1 covers 8 bases. CDR3 length: 12 residues. In germline, CDR1 is KGHDR, CDR2 SFDVKD. Trimming took 10 bases from V and 8 from J; bases not matched to a gene: 8. CDR3 DNA sequence: TGTGCCACGGAAAACTACAGGGGGGAAGCTTTCTTT. Its protein is CATENYRGEAFF.

The chain combines TRBV6-5 with TRBJ2-3; TRBD2 aligns across 8 bases. V gave up 10 bases and J gave up 4 bases; unmatched junction bases: 7. CDR1 and CDR2 (germline): MNHEY, SVGAGI. This CDR3 region has 13 residues. The CDR3 DNA sequence: TGTGCCACCCAAGCGGGAGCTGCAGATACGCAGTATTTT. This gives the protein CATQAGAADTQYF.

The chain recombines TRBV24-1 with TRBJ2-1, with TRBD2 identical over 7 bases. J was trimmed by 0 bases and V by 3 bases; bases with no gene match: 7. Germline V gives CDR1 KGHDR, CDR2 SFDVKD. The CDR3 sequence is 17 residues long. The CDR3 DNA reads TGTGCCACCAGTGATGCGACTAGCCCCAGCTCCTACAATGAGCAGTTCTTC. It specifies CATSDATSPSSYNEQFF.

This clonotype was seen a handful of times. The chain employs TRBV20-1 and TRBJ2-3; 9 nucleotides align to TRBD2. This CDR3 spans 17 amino acids. Per germline, CDR1 DFQATT and CDR2 SNEGSKA (reference sequence). V shed 5 bases, J shed 0 bases, and the junction held 12 bases outside the gene matches. CDR3 nucleotides: TGCAGTGCTGCCCCCCTGAGGCTAGCGGGAAGCACAGATACGCAGTATTTT. Amino acid sequence: CSAAPLRLAGSTDTQYF.

This chain connects TRBV28 to TRBJ1-1; possible D gene TRBD1, 6 bases. Germline V gene sequence: CDR1 MDHEN, CDR2 SYDVKM. Trimming pared 8 bases from V and 4 bases from J, leaving 14 bases between. The CDR3 spans 13 residues. The CDR3 DNA reads as TGTGCCAGCTGTGGGGGGCTAGTCACTGAAGCTTTCTTT. Translating it yields CASCGGLVTEAFF.

J is TRBJ1-6 and V is TRBV20-1; 9 bases are a match to TRBD1. CDR3 size: 13 residues. Germline V gene lookup returns CDR1 DFQATT and CDR2 SNEGSKA (reference sequence). After removal of 6 bases from V and 8 bases from J, the junction contained 5 bases not matched to a gene. The CDR3 DNA is TGCAGTGCGGATGACAGGGGGGATTCACCCCTCCACTTT. Its protein product is CSADDRGDSPLHF.

This clonotype was picked up a small number of times. V usage is TRBV27 and J usage is TRBJ2-3, with 9 bases aligning to TRBD2. The V gene's germline CDR1 is MNHEY and CDR2 SMNVEV (reference sequence). This CDR3 has 16 residues. V was clipped by 0 bases and J by 2 bases; unmatched bases: 3. The CDR3: CASSLSTSGNTDTQYF. The CDR3 bases are TGTGCCAGCAGTTTATCGACTAGCGGAAACACAGATACGCAGTATTTT.

This clonotype showed up just once. The J gene is TRBJ2-5, the V gene TRBV20-1, with 8 bases matching TRBD2. The germline gives CDR1 DFQATT, CDR2 SNEGSKA (reference sequence). V shed 2 bases, J shed 4 bases, and the junction held 6 bases outside the gene matches. The CDR3 length is 14 residues. CDR3 residues: CSARSGSGGETQYF. DNA for the CDR3: TGCAGTGCTAGAAGCGGGAGCGGGGGAGAGACCCAGTACTTC.

The CDR3 DNA reads TGCAGCGATCGGGACAGGGACACCGGGGAGCTGTTTTTT. Its protein product is CSDRDRDTGELFF. The rearrangement links TRBV29-1 to TRBJ2-2; 9 bases agree with TRBD1. Germline trimming cut 7 bases from V and 3 bases from J; bases unmatched to any gene: 3. Germline CDR1 and CDR2: SQVTM and ANQGSEA. The CDR3 has 13 amino acids.

The V and J genes are TRBV24-1 and TRBJ2-1; TRBD1 matches at 7 bases. The J call may be faulty, since TRBJ2-7 better matches the DNA end. Germline CDR1 is KGHDR and CDR2 is SFDVKD. The CDR3 loop spans 17 amino acids. The CDR3 region is CATSDPSVTGSYNEQYF. CDR3 bases: TGTGCCACCAGTGATCCATCCGTGACAGGGTCCTACAATGAGCAGTACTTC.

The sample holds a few counts of this clonotype. The rearrangement links TRBV18 to TRBJ2-3, with 7 bases that match TRBD2. The CDR3 has 17 amino acids. V trimming: 1 base; J trimming: 1 base; junction bases outside the gene matches: 8. The germline V gene has CDR1 KGHSH and CDR2 LQKENI. The CDR3 DNA is TGTGCCAGCTCACCACGGTGGCGGGAGTATGGCACAGATACGCAGTATTTT. It specifies CASSPRWREYGTDTQYF.

The chain is built from TRBV20-1 and TRBJ1-6; D is uncertain. The germline V gene encodes CDR1 DFQATT and CDR2 SNEGSKA (reference sequence). Trimming took 5 bases from V and 8 from J, leaving 10 bases between them. The CDR3 is 12 amino acids. CDR3 sequence reads: CSAAGVDSPLHF. CDR3 in DNA: TGCAGTGCTGCAGGAGTGGATTCACCCCTCCACTTT.

CDR3 DNA: TGCAGTGCTCGAAACCCTAGCGGGCGCTCCTACGAGCAGTACTTC. Encoded protein: CSARNPSGRSYEQYF. The J gene is TRBJ2-7, the V gene TRBV20-1, with 8 bases that match TRBD2. CDR3 size: 15 residues. V dropped 5 bases and J dropped 0; count of bases not matched to a gene: 9. Germline-derived CDR1 and CDR2 are DFQATT and SNEGSKA (reference sequence).

A few counts support this clonotype. The V call is TRBV20-1, the J call TRBJ1-2, with D unclear. The CDR3 length is 12 residues. Germline values: CDR1 DFQATT, CDR2 SNEGSKA (reference sequence). The ends were cut back, 6 bases at V and 7 bases at J, with 15 bases in the middle. For the CDR3, the DNA is TGCAGTGCCCATCGACTCGGCAGTGGCTACACCTTC. Translating it yields CSAHRLGSGYTF.

This chain uses TRBV5-6 with TRBJ2-1; the D gene could be TRBD1 or TRBD2 (5 bases each). Germline lookup yields CDR1 SGHDT and CDR2 YYEEEE. V was shortened by 0 bases and J by 0 bases, with 13 bases between the two germline ends. The CDR3 is made up of 17 amino acids. The CDR3 bases are TGTGCCAGCAGCTTGGTCGAGAGGGGCTACTCCTACAATGAGCAGTTCTTC. Translation: CASSLVERGYSYNEQFF.

This clonotype was detected only a few times. The chain joins TRBV20-1 to TRBJ1-2, with no clear D. The CDR3 is 11 residues long. Germline V gene data show CDR1 as DFQATT and CDR2 as SNEGSKA (reference sequence). The V gene lost 0 bases and the J gene lost 8 bases, with 7 bases spanning the gap. The CDR3 sequence is CSARDQKGYTF. In DNA form, the CDR3 reads TGCAGTGCTAGAGATCAAAAAGGCTACACCTTC.

The V gene is TRBV2, the J gene TRBJ1-5; 9 bases are a match to TRBD1. The germline V gene has CDR1 SNHLY and CDR2 FYNNEI. With V trimmed by 1 base and J by 2 bases, 6 bases remained unmatched. The CDR3 is made up of 17 amino acids. The chain's CDR3 is CASSEGTGGSGNQPQHF. Here the CDR3 DNA reads TGTGCCAGCAGTGAAGGTACAGGGGGCTCGGGCAATCAGCCCCAGCATTTT.